Below, 19 T cell receptor beta chains from the same sample are listed, as sequenced in a study of blood T cell repertoires in COVID-19. Sequencing was performed with immunoSEQ multiplex PCR; in TCRdb, only in-frame clones are kept and a portion is missing. The table records under 250,000 clones, about 82% of them present only once. The sample comprised PBMCs or T cells enriched from blood (not recorded which). The receptor set was obtained from a woman aged 50 to 60 with acute COVID-19.

The chain links TRBV10-2 to TRBJ2-7; 10 nucleotides align to TRBD1. Looked up from germline, CDR1 is WSHSY and CDR2 is SAAADI. The J segment lost 5 bases and the V segment lost 3 bases, leaving 7 bases of the junction unmatched. This CDR3 is 15 amino acids long. The CDR3 spells CASSDSTGGRNEQYF. The CDR3 nucleotides read TGCGCCAGCAGTGACTCGACAGGGGGCCGGAACGAGCAGTACTTC.

The CDR3 is CASSFSQGDQYF. CDR3 bases: TGTGCCAGCAGCTTCTCACAGGGAGACCAGTACTTC. The rearrangement joins TRBV7-9 to TRBJ2-7; possibly TRBD1 for D (6 bases). The ends were cut back, 3 bases at V and 10 bases at J, with 13 bases in the middle. Per germline, CDR1 SEHNR and CDR2 FQNEAQ (reference sequence). The CDR3 extends over 12 amino acids.

DNA for the CDR3: TGTGCCAGCAGCAACTCCCTCGGGTTTTTGGATGGCTACACCTTC. Translated: CASSNSLGFLDGYTF. The V gene is TRBV7-2, the J gene TRBJ1-2; no clear D gene. Germline V lookup: CDR1 SGHTA, CDR2 FQGNSA. CDR3 length equals 15 residues. The V gene lost 5 bases and the J gene lost 6 bases, with 19 bases spanning the gap.

The chain employs TRBV6-5 and TRBJ2-3; no clear D. Germline CDR1 reads MNHEY; CDR2 reads SVGAGI. This CDR3 comprises 14 residues. The germline V and J ends were trimmed by 7 bases and 5 bases, with 16 bases remaining between them. This chain's CDR3 is CASTLTAAKDTQYF. CDR3 DNA: TGTGCCAGCACCTTGACGGCGGCGAAAGATACGCAGTATTTT.

This clone occurred a few times. The chain couples TRBV3-1 (or the pseudogene TRBV3-2) to TRBJ1-4; TRBD1 matches at 9 bases. The J segment lost 7 bases and the V segment lost 1 base, leaving 7 bases of the junction unmatched. Per the germline V gene, CDR1 is LGHDT and CDR2 is YNNKEL (reference sequence). This CDR3 comprises 16 residues. This CDR3 reads CASSQGGTGKGEKLFF. The CDR3 nucleotides are TGTGCCAGCAGCCAAGGGGGGACAGGGAAAGGTGAAAAACTGTTTTTT.

This clone was seen only once. V gene TRBV6-5 combines with J gene TRBJ1-2, with 7 bases lining up with TRBD1. CDR1 and CDR2 (germline): MNHEY, SVGAGI. The V segment lost 5 bases and the J segment 6 bases; nucleotides outside the gene matches: 12. CDR3 length equals 15 residues. CDR3 DNA sequence: TGTGCCAGCAGTAGGAACAGGGGAGGTGCGGATGGCTACACCTTC. Protein product: CASSRNRGGADGYTF.

The rearrangement uses TRBV10-3 and TRBJ2-5; D might be TRBD1 (6 bases). V gave up 3 bases and J gave up 5 bases, with 16 bases separating them. Germline CDR1 reads ENHRY; CDR2 reads SYGVKD. The CDR3 is 15 amino acids. The CDR3 here is CAISDLGRGRETQYF. The CDR3 DNA sequence: TGTGCCATCAGTGATTTAGGCAGGGGACGGGAGACCCAGTACTTC.

This chain links TRBV9 with TRBJ2-2, with D possibly being TRBD1 (5 bases). CDR1 is SGDLS, CDR2 YYNGEE, per germline. The CDR3 consists of 14 residues. The ends were cut back, 0 bases at V and 6 bases at J, with 9 bases in the middle. This CDR3 is CASSVATTAGELFF. CDR3 coding DNA: TGTGCCAGCAGCGTAGCTACGACAGCCGGGGAGCTGTTTTTT. Using reference TRBV9 and TRBJ2-2 for the parts outside the CDR3, the full variable domain is DSGVTQTPKHLITATGQRVTLRCSPRSGDLSVYWYQQSLDQGLQFLIQYYNGEERAKGNILERFSAQQFPDLHSELNLSSLELGDSALYFCASSVATTAGELFFGEGSRLTVL.

This chain links TRBV4-3 with TRBJ1-1; D unclear. From germline, CDR1 is LGHNA and CDR2 YSLEER. V was cut by 0 bases and J by 5 bases, with 10 bases left in between. The CDR3 is 14 residues long. The CDR3 sequence is CASSQDLGRTEAFF. Written as DNA, the CDR3 is TGCGCCAGCAGCCAAGATTTGGGGAGGACTGAAGCTTTCTTT.

V usage is TRBV18 and J usage is TRBJ1-5; tentatively, D is TRBD1 (5 bases). The germline V gene has CDR1 KGHSH and CDR2 LQKENI. V gave up 4 bases and J gave up 3 bases, with 10 bases separating them. The CDR3 extends over 14 amino acids. The DNA of the CDR3 is TGTGCCAGCTCACTTTACAGGAACAATCAGCCCCAGCATTTT. This translates into CASSLYRNNQPQHF.

The V gene is TRBV7-2, the J gene TRBJ2-2, with 7 bases identical to TRBD2. The CDR3 spans 17 residues. Per the germline V gene, CDR1 is SGHTA and CDR2 is FQGNSA. Losses at the gene ends were 1 base for V and 6 bases for J; bases not matched to a gene: 11. CDR3 sequence: CASSLGEGPPTPGELFF. In nucleotides, the CDR3 is TGTGCCAGCAGCTTAGGGGAGGGCCCTCCGACCCCCGGGGAGCTGTTTTTT.

The V and J genes are TRBV9 and TRBJ2-2; TRBD1 matches at 9 bases. CDR1 is SGDLS, CDR2 YYNGEE, per germline. CDR3 length: 16 amino acids. Germline trimming cut 0 bases from V and 0 bases from J; bases unmatched to any gene: 0. CDR3 sequence (DNA): TGTGCCAGCAGCGTAGGACAGGGGGCGAACACCGGGGAGCTGTTTTTT. Translated, it gives CASSVGQGANTGELFF.

V gene TRBV27 combines with J gene TRBJ2-1; 9 bases agree with TRBD2. With V trimmed by 3 bases and J by 7 bases, 7 bases remained unmatched. The CDR3 loop spans 15 amino acids. In germline, CDR1 is MNHEY, CDR2 SMNVEV (reference sequence). The CDR3 spells CASSLRTTSGNEQFF. The CDR3 bases are TGTGCCAGCAGTTTGCGCACAACTAGCGGGAATGAGCAGTTCTTC.

The rearrangement links TRBV6-2 or TRBV6-3 to TRBJ1-1, with D hard to call. Germline V gene data show CDR1 as MNHEY and CDR2 as SVGEGT. Trimming stripped 2 bases from V and 4 bases from J, with 14 bases between. This CDR3 has 15 amino acids. CDR3: CASSYTQVVITEAFF. The DNA of the CDR3 is TGTGCCAGCAGTTACACGCAGGTCGTTATCACTGAAGCTTTCTTT.

This clone was counted once. The chain couples TRBV15 to TRBJ1-2; TRBD1 matches 7 bases. Per germline, CDR1 LNHNV and CDR2 YYDKDF (reference sequence). The CDR3 is made up of 15 amino acids. J gave up 7 bases and V 4 bases, and 12 bases lay outside the gene matches. The CDR3 DNA is TGTGCCACCAGCATCGGACGAGGGGGCGCAGGTGGCTACACCTTC. Its protein is CATSIGRGGAGGYTF.

The V call is TRBV11-2, the J call TRBJ1-6; D is uncertain. V was pared by 6 bases and J by 7 bases, with 7 bases between. This CDR3 comprises 12 residues. CDR1 and CDR2 from the germline V gene are SGHAT and FQNNGV. CDR3 amino acids: CASRQINSPLHF. The CDR3 nucleotides read TGTGCCAGCAGACAAATAAATTCACCCCTCCACTTT.

The chain is built from TRBV5-4 and TRBJ1-1; no reliable D call. The CDR3 loop spans 15 amino acids. CDR1 SGHNT and CDR2 YYREEE come from the germline V gene (reference sequence). The V end was cut by 6 bases, the J end by 1 base, with 16 bases between. In DNA, the CDR3 is TGTGCCAGCAAATTAGTAGGGAGCGGGAACACTGAAGCTTTCTTT. Translated, it gives CASKLVGSGNTEAFF.

This clone was recorded once. The V call is TRBV4-3, the J call TRBJ1-5, with D perhaps matching TRBD1 (6 bases). The CDR3 contains 13 residues. The germline V and J ends were trimmed by 5 bases and 2 bases, with 7 bases remaining between them. In germline, CDR1 is LGHNA, CDR2 YSLEER. CDR3 nucleotide sequence: TGCGCCAGCAGCACAGGGCGCAATCAGCCCCAGCATTTT. Its protein is CASSTGRNQPQHF.

Points on this clone: Other DNA variants within this sample encode the same CDR3. V and J are TRBV6-5 and TRBJ1-4, with a tentative D call TRBD1 (5 bases). The germline V and J ends were trimmed by 5 bases and 0 bases, with 7 bases remaining between them. The CDR3 totals 14 residues. Germline-derived CDR1 and CDR2 are MNHEY and SVGAGI. As DNA, the CDR3 is TGTGCCAGCAGTCCGACAGCAACTAATGAAAAACTGTTTTTT. It codes for CASSPTATNEKLFF.